The subject of this entry is one T cell receptor (beta chain). Germline CDR1 and CDR2: SGHTA and FQGNSA. The CDR3 is 11 residues long. One entry per CDR3 protein results from TCRdb running MiXCR on the PCR reads. The sample lists around 16,000 distinct CDR3 sequences, 44% seen once, with approximately 40% in the top ten. This sample is drawn from a study of tumor-infiltrating lymphocytes in oesophageal squamous cell carcinoma. J is TRBJ2-5 and V is TRBV7-2; D ambiguous. The J call may be in error: the DNA end matches TRBJ2-7 better. The sequence came from a female donor with esophageal squamous cell carcinoma. The sample taken for sequencing was blood. CDR3 residues: CASSPSYEQYF. The DNA for the CDR3 is TGTGCCAGCAGCCCCTCCTACGAGCAGTACTTC.